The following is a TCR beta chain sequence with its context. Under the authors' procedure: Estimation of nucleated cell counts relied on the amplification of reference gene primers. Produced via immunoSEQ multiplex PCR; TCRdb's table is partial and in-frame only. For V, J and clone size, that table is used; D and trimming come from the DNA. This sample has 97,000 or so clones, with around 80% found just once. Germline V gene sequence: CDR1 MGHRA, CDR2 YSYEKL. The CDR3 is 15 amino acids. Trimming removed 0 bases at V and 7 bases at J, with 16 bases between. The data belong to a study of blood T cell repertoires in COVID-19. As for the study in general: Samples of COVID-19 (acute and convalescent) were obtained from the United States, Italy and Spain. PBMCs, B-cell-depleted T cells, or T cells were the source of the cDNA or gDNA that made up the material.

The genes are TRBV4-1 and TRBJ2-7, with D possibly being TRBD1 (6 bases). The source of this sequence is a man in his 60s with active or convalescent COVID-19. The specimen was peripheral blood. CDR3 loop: CASSQDTGIRNEQYF. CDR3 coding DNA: TGCGCCAGCAGCCAAGATACAGGGATTAGGAATGAGCAGTACTTC.